A selection of T cell receptor beta chains follows, all from one sample in a study of shared clonotypes between healthy human individuals. Measured with immunoSEQ multiplex PCR; TCRdb has only the in-frame clones, and not every one. The data hold about 490,000 clones, with 79% observed a single time. Sequenced material: PBMCs. The source is a woman in her forties in good health. Some clones in this sample may be carry-over from other donors' samples. Both conserved end residues are part of each CDR3. Clone size is given for some rows only: seen once, a few or many times, or a class if the clone is expanded.

v_call: TRBV2
clone_size: .
j_call: TRBJ2-6
cdr3_aa: CASSRQVSGANVLTF

v_call: TRBV28
clone_size: .
j_call: TRBJ2-7
cdr3_aa: CASTPGQGTYEQYF

v_call: TRBV10-3
clone_size: once
j_call: TRBJ2-1
cdr3_aa: CAISEASGEQFF

v_call: TRBV5-1
clone_size: .
j_call: TRBJ2-7
cdr3_aa: CASSLTNYEQYF

v_call: TRBV6-5
clone_size: .
j_call: TRBJ1-2
cdr3_aa: CAAQGGAGYTF

v_call: TRBV12-5
clone_size: .
j_call: TRBJ1-5
cdr3_aa: CASGSRQVHSNQPQHF

v_call: TRBV5-8
clone_size: .
j_call: TRBJ2-1
cdr3_aa: CASSLGGFNEQFF

v_call: TRBV7-2
clone_size: .
j_call: TRBJ2-3
cdr3_aa: CASSQWGQSTDTQYF

v_call: TRBV6-5
clone_size: .
j_call: TRBJ1-5
cdr3_aa: CASRPNSNQPQHF

v_call: TRBV13
clone_size: .
j_call: TRBJ2-2
cdr3_aa: CASSLAGGQGNTGELFF

v_call: TRBV6-5
clone_size: .
j_call: TRBJ1-1
cdr3_aa: CAQMYTEAFF

v_call: TRBV29-1
clone_size: .
j_call: TRBJ2-4
cdr3_aa: CSVVTQLGNIQYF

v_call: TRBV5-1
clone_size: .
j_call: TRBJ2-5
cdr3_aa: CASRRGEAGQQTQYF

v_call: TRBV5-6
clone_size: .
j_call: TRBJ2-3
cdr3_aa: CASSYSYLRTDTQYF

v_call: TRBV4-1
clone_size: .
j_call: TRBJ2-1
cdr3_aa: CASSQGFDSLGKQFF

v_call: TRBV18
clone_size: .
j_call: TRBJ1-1
cdr3_aa: CASSWDRSNTEAFF

v_call: TRBV19
clone_size: .
j_call: TRBJ1-5
cdr3_aa: CATRGAGSNQPQHF

v_call: TRBV19
clone_size: few
j_call: TRBJ2-5
cdr3_aa: CASSPRVASQETQYF

v_call: TRBV5-6
clone_size: .
j_call: TRBJ2-1
cdr3_aa: CASSSTSVGEQFF

v_call: TRBV10-2
clone_size: .
j_call: .
cdr3_aa: CASSVVTGPGHEQYF

v_call: TRBV29-1
clone_size: .
j_call: TRBJ2-7
cdr3_aa: CSAATGLAGTYEQYF

v_call: TRBV7-3
clone_size: .
j_call: TRBJ2-7
cdr3_aa: CASSPDGAGAGGEQYF

v_call: TRBV7-2
clone_size: many
j_call: TRBJ1-2
cdr3_aa: CASSLAAGGSGYTF

v_call: TRBV18
clone_size: .
j_call: TRBJ2-3
cdr3_aa: CASSPLDLLGGTQYF

v_call: TRBV5-5
clone_size: .
j_call: TRBJ1-5
cdr3_aa: CASSWGAGSNQPQHF

v_call: TRBV28
clone_size: .
j_call: TRBJ2-6
cdr3_aa: CASSQGGWANVLTF

v_call: TRBV10-3
clone_size: .
j_call: TRBJ2-3
cdr3_aa: CAISESSSYTQYF

v_call: TRBV5-6
clone_size: .
j_call: TRBJ2-7
cdr3_aa: CASSLYRGRGYEQYF

v_call: TRBV7-6
clone_size: .
j_call: TRBJ2-1
cdr3_aa: CASSSPGQGRIEQFF

v_call: TRBV11-3
clone_size: .
j_call: TRBJ2-3
cdr3_aa: CASSFRGSTDTQYF

v_call: TRBV5-4
clone_size: .
j_call: TRBJ2-1
cdr3_aa: CASSLTVSSGAYNEQFF

v_call: TRBV18
clone_size: .
j_call: TRBJ2-7
cdr3_aa: CASSPTAAHYEQYF

v_call: TRBV4-3
clone_size: .
j_call: TRBJ1-2
cdr3_aa: CASSQERQGANYGYTF

v_call: TRBV2
clone_size: .
j_call: TRBJ2-6
cdr3_aa: CASSKDRQGANVLTF

v_call: TRBV29-1
clone_size: .
j_call: TRBJ2-2
cdr3_aa: CSATAPGLSTGELFF

v_call: TRBV18
clone_size: .
j_call: TRBJ1-5
cdr3_aa: CASSPTAVGNQPQHF

v_call: TRBV5-4
clone_size: .
j_call: TRBJ2-1
cdr3_aa: CASRRTNEQFF

v_call: TRBV28
clone_size: .
j_call: TRBJ2-3
cdr3_aa: CASSLLAGNTDTQYF

v_call: TRBV29-1
clone_size: .
j_call: TRBJ2-3
cdr3_aa: CSVEVPGLAGGSDTQYF

v_call: TRBV7-3
clone_size: .
j_call: TRBJ2-5
cdr3_aa: CASSTMGSGTQYF

v_call: TRBV6-5
clone_size: .
j_call: TRBJ2-7
cdr3_aa: CASSNQGGTAYEQYF

v_call: TRBV2
clone_size: few
j_call: TRBJ2-1
cdr3_aa: CASSEMVLAGFYNEQFF

v_call: TRBV4-2
clone_size: .
j_call: TRBJ2-4
cdr3_aa: CASSPGWQLAKNIQYF

v_call: TRBV7-2
clone_size: .
j_call: TRBJ1-6
cdr3_aa: CASSSDRGGSPLHF

v_call: TRBV30
clone_size: .
j_call: TRBJ2-1
cdr3_aa: CAWLAGRSYNEQFF

v_call: TRBV7-9
clone_size: .
j_call: TRBJ1-1
cdr3_aa: CASSLPPTEAFF

v_call: TRBV11-2
clone_size: once
j_call: TRBJ2-1
cdr3_aa: CASSFGLAGGYNEQFF

v_call: TRBV9
clone_size: .
j_call: TRBJ1-1
cdr3_aa: CASSVDSGTQGFF

v_call: TRBV7-9
clone_size: .
j_call: TRBJ2-1
cdr3_aa: CASSRAPTSGAYNEQFF

v_call: TRBV20-1
clone_size: .
j_call: TRBJ2-3
cdr3_aa: CSANREDTQYF

v_call: TRBV7-2
clone_size: once
j_call: .
cdr3_aa: CASSLGREYEQYF

v_call: TRBV11-3
clone_size: .
j_call: TRBJ2-7
cdr3_aa: CASSSDSYEQYF

v_call: TRBV2
clone_size: .
j_call: TRBJ1-5
cdr3_aa: CASSDRTGHQPQHF

v_call: TRBV7-9
clone_size: .
j_call: TRBJ2-3
cdr3_aa: CASSLELTQYF

v_call: TRBV29-1
clone_size: few
j_call: TRBJ1-3
cdr3_aa: CSVGQVGSGNTIYF

v_call: TRBV2
clone_size: .
j_call: TRBJ1-1
cdr3_aa: CASNNQGAGAEAFF

v_call: TRBV2
clone_size: .
j_call: TRBJ2-7
cdr3_aa: CASSEARRGELEQYF